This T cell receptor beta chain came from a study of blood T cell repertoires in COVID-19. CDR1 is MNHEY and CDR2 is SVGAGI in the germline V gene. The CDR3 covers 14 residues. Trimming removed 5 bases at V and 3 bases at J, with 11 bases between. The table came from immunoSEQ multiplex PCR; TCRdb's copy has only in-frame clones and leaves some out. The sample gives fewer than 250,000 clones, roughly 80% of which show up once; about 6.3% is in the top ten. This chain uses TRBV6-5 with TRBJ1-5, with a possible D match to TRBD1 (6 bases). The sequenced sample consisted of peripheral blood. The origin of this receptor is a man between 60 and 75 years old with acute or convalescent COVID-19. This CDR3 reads CASSTQGNNQPQHF. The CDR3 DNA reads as TGTGCCAGCAGTACACAGGGCAACAATCAGCCCCAGCATTTT.